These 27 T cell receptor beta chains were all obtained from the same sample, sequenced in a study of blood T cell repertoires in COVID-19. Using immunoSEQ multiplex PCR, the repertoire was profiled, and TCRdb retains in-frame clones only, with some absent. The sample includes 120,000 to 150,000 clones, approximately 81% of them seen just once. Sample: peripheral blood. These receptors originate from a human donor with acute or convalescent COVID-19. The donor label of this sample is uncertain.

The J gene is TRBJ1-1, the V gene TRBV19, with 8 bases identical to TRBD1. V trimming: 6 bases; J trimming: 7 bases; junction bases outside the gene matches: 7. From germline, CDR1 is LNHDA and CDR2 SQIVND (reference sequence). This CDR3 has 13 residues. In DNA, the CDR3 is TGTGCCAGTAGCGGGACAGGACAAGTTGAAGCTTTCTTT. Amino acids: CASSGTGQVEAFF.

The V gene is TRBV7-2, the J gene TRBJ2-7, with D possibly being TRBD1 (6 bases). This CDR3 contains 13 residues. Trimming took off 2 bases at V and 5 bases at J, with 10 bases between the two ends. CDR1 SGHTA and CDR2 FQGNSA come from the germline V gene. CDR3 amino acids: CASSLTDRNEQYF. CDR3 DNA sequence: TGTGCCAGCAGCTTAACCGACAGGAACGAGCAGTACTTC.

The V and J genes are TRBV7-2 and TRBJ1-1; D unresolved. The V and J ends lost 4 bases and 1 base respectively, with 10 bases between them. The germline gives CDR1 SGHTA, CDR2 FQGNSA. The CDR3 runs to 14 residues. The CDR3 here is CASSSKRRNTEAFF. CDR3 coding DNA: TGTGCCAGCAGCTCTAAGCGGAGGAACACTGAAGCTTTCTTT.

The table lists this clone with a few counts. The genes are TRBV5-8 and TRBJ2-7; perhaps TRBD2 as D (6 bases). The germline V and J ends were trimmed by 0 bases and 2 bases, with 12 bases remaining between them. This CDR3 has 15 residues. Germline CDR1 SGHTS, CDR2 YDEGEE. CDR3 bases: TGTGCCAGCAGCTTGGACGGGAGTAGGACCTACGAGCAGTACGTC. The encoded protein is CASSLDGSRTYEQYV.

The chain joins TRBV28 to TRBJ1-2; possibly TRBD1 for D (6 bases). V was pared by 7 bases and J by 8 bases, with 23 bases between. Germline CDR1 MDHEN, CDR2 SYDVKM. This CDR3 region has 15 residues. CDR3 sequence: CASTPGTTSSGGYTF. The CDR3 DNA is TGTGCCAGCACCCCCGGGACAACGTCTTCGGGGGGCTACACCTTC.

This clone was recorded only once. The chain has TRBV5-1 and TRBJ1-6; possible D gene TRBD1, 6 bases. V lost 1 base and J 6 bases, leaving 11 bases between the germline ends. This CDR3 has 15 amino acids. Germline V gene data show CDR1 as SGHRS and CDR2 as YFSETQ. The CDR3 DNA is TGCGCCAGCAGCTTGCAGGGGACCCCTAATTCACCCCTCCACTTT. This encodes CASSLQGTPNSPLHF.

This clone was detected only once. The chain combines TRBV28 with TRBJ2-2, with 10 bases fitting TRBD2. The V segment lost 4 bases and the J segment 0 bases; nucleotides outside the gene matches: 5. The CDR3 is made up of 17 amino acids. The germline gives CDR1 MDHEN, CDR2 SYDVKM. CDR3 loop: CASSSLAGESNTGELFF. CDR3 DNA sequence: TGTGCCAGCAGTTCTCTAGCGGGGGAGTCGAACACCGGGGAGCTGTTTTTT. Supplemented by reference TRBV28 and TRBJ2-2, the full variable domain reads DVKVTQSSRYLVKRTGEKVFLECVQDMDHENMFWYRQDPGLGLRLIYFSYDVKMKEKGDIPEGYSVSREKKERFSLILESASTNQTSMYLCASSSLAGESNTGELFFGEGSRLTVL.

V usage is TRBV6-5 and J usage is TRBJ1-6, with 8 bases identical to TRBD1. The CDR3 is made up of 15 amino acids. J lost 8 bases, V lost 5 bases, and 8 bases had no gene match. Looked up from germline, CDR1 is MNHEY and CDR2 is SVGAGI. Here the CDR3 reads CASSRGQERDSPLHF. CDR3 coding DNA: TGTGCCAGCAGTAGGGGACAGGAAAGGGATTCACCCCTCCACTTT.

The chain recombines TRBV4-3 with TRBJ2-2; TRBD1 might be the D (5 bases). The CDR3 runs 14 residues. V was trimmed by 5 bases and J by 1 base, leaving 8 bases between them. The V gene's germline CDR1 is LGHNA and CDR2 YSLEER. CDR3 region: CASSAGMNTGELFF. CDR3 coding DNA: TGCGCCAGCAGCGCAGGGATGAACACCGGGGAGCTGTTTTTT.

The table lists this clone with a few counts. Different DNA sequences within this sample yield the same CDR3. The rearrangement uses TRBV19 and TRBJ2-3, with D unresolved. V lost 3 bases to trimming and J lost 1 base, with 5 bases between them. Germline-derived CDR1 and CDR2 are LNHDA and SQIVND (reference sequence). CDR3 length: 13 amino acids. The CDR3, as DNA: TGTGCCAGTAGTATGTCGGGCACAGATACGCAGTATTTT. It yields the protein CASSMSGTDTQYF. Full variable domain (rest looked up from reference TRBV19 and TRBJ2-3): DGGITQSPKYLFRKEGQNVTLSCEQNLNHDAMYWYRQDPGQGLRLIYYSQIVNDFQKGDIAEGYSVSREKKESFPLTVTSAQKNPTAFYLCASSMSGTDTQYFGPGTRLTVL.

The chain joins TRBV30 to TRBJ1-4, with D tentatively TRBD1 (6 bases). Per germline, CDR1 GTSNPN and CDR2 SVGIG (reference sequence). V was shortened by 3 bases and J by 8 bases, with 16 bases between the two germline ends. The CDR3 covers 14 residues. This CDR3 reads CAWSAGTGSEKLFF. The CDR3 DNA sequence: TGTGCCTGGAGCGCCGGCACAGGGTCCGAAAAACTGTTTTTT.

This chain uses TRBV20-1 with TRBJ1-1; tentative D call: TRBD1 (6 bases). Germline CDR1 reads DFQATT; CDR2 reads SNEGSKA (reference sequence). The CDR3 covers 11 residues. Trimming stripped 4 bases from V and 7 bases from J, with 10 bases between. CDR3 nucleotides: TGCAGTGCTACCGGACAGTATGAAGCTTTCTTT. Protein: CSATGQYEAFF.

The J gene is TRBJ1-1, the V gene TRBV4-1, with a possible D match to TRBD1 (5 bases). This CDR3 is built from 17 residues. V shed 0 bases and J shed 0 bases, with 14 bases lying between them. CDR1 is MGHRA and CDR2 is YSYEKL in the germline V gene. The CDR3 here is CASSQDLVGGMNTEAFF. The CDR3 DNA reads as TGCGCCAGCAGCCAAGATCTGGTCGGGGGGATGAACACTGAAGCTTTCTTT.

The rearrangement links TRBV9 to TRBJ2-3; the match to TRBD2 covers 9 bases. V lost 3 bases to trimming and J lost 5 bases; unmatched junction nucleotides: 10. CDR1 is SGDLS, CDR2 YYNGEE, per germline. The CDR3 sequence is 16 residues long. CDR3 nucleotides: TGTGCCAGCAGCGCAACGTCGTCGACTAGCGGAGATACGCAGTATTTT. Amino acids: CASSATSSTSGDTQYF.

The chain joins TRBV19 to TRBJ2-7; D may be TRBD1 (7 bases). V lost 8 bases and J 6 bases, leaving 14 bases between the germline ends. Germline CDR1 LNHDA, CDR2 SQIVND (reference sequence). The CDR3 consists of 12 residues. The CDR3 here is CASGYRGGEQYF. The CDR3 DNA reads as TGTGCCAGTGGATACAGGGGAGGCGAGCAGTACTTC.

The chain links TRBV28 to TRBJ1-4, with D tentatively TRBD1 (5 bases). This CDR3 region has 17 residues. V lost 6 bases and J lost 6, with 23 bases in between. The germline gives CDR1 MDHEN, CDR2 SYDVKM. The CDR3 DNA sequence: TGTGCCAGCAGCCCCCCCCAGGGCGCGCAGCCGGATGAAAAACTGTTTTTT. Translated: CASSPPQGAQPDEKLFF.

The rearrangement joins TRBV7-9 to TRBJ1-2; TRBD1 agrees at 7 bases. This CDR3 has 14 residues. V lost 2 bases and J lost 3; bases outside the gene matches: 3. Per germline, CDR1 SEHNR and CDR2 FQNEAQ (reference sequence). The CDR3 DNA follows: TGTGCCAGCAGCTTACAGGGGGGAGACTATGGCTACACCTTC. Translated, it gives CASSLQGGDYGYTF.

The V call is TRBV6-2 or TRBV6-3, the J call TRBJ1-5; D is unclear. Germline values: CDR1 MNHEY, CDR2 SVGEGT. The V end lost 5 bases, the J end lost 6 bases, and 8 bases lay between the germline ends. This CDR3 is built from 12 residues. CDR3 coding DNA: TGTGCCAGCAGTGATCCAGGTCAGCCCCAGCATTTT. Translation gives CASSDPGQPQHF.

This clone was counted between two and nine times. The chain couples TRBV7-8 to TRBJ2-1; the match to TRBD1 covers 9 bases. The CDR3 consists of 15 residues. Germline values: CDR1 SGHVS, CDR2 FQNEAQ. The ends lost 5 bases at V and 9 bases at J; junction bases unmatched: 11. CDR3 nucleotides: TGTGCCAGCAGCCGGACCGGGACAGGGTATGGTGAGCAGTTCTTC. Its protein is CASSRTGTGYGEQFF.

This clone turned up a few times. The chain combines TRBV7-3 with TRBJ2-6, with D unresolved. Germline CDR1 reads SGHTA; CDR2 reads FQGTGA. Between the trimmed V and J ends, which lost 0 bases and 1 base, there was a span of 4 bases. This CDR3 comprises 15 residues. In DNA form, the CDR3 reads TGTGCCAGCAGCTTAACTTTATCTGGGGCCAACGTCCTGACTTTC. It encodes CASSLTLSGANVLTF.

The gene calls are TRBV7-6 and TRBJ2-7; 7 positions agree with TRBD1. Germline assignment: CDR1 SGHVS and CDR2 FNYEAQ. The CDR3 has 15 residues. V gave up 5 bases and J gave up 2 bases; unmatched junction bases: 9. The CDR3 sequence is CASSPDRERTYEQYV. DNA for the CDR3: TGTGCCAGCAGCCCAGACAGGGAAAGGACCTACGAGCAGTACGTC.

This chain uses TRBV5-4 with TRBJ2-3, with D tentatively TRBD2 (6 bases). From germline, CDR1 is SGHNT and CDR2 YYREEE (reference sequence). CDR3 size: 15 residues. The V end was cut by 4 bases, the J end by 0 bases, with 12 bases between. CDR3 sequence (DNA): TGTGCCAGCAGCCCAACGAGCGGGAGCACAGATACGCAGTATTTT. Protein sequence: CASSPTSGSTDTQYF.

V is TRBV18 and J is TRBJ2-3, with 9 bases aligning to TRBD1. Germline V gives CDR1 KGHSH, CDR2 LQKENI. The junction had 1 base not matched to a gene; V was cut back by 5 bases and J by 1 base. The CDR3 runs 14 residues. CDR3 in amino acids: CASSRDRGTDTQYF. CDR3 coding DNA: TGTGCCAGCTCAAGGGACAGGGGCACAGATACGCAGTATTTT.

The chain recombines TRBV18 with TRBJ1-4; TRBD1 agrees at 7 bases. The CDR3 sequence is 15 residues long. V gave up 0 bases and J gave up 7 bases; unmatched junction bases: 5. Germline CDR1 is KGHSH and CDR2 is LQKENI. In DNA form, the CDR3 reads TGTGCCAGCTCACCACCGGACAGGATTAGTGAAAAACTGTTTTTT. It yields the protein CASSPPDRISEKLFF.

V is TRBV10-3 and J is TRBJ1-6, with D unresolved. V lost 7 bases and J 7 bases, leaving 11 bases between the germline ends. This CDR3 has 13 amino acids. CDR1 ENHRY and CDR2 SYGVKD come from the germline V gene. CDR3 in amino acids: CAITGSANSPLHF. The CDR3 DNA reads TGTGCCATCACCGGCAGCGCGAATTCACCCCTCCACTTT.

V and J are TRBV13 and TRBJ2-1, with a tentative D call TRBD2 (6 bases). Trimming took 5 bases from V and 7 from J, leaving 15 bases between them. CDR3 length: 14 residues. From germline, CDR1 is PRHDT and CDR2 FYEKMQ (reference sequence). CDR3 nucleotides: TGTGCCAGCAGCCCCCGGGGACTTCTAAATGAGCAGTTCTTC. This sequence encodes CASSPRGLLNEQFF.

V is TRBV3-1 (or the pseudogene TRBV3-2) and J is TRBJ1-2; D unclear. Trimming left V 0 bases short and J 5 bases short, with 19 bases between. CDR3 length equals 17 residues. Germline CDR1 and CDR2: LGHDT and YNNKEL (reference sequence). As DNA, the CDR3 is TGTGCCAGCAGCCAAGATTCGACGAGAGGGCGTTCTTATGGCTACACCTTC. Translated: CASSQDSTRGRSYGYTF.